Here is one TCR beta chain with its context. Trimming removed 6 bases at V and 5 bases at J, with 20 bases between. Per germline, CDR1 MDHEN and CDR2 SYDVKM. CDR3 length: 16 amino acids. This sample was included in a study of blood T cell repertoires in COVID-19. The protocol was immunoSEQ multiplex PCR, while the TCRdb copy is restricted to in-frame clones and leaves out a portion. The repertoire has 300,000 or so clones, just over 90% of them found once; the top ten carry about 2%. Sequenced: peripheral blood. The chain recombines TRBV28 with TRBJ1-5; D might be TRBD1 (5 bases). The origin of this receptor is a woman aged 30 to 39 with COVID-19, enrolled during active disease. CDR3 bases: TGTGCCAGCAGGGTGACAAGGCAGGGAATCTATCAGCCCCAGCATTTT. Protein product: CASRVTRQGIYQPQHF.